The present TCR beta chain was sequenced within a study of shared clonotypes between healthy human individuals. Overall study: Per donor, three plates held CD4 naive cells, three held CD4 memory, two held CD8 naive and one held CD8 memory.

In this sample, this clone turned up a few times. Its antigen remains unknown. General study results and limits: Among non-shared clonotypes, generation probabilities were lower than among those shared by all four donors.

The assay was immunoSEQ multiplex PCR, and TCRdb's table has in-frame clones only and misses some. This repertoire shows about 1 million clones, more than 65% found once; its top ten account for around 1.5%. Sequences were obtained from memory CD4+ T cells sorted from blood. Noted subset: CD45RA-negative fraction. The sequence was collected from a man younger than 30 in good health.

Here the CDR3 DNA reads TGTGCCAGCAGCAACAGAGACAGAAACACTGAAGCTTTCTTT. It yields the protein CASSNRDRNTEAFF. The V gene is TRBV5-4, the J gene TRBJ1-1; a possible D gene is TRBD1 (5 bases). Germline-derived CDR1 and CDR2 are SGHNT and YYREEE (reference sequence). The CDR3 loop spans 14 amino acids. The germline V and J ends were trimmed by 4 bases and 2 bases, with 12 bases remaining between them.